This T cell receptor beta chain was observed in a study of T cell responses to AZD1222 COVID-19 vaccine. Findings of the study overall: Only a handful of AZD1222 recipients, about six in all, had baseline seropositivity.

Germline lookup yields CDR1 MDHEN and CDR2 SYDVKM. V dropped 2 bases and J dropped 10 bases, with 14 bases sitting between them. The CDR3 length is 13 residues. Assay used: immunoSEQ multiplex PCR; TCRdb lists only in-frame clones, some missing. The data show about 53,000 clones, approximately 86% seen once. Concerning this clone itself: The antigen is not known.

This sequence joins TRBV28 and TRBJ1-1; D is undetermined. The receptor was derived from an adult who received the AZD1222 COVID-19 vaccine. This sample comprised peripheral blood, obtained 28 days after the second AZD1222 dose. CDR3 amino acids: CASSLEFPGGAFF. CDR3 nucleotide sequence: TGTGCCAGCAGTTTAGAGTTTCCCGGCGGAGCTTTCTTT.